The T cell receptor (beta chain) described here comes from a study of shared T cell receptors in the human thymus. Here immunoSEQ multiplex PCR was the method, and the copy in TCRdb shows in-frame clones only, minus some. The sample consists of under 850,000 clones, roughly 90% of them appearing once. The CDR3 has 14 amino acids. The same data also went into a second study, on human thymus T cells. From that paper: Having surgery to correct congenital heart defects, healthy Finnish infants acted as the donors. Obtained as resections during corrective heart surgery, the thymus tissue was then studied. What related research reported was that thymic repertoires overlapped highly among unrelated individuals.

This clonotype originated in a boy less than two years old with a congenital heart defect. This chain links TRBV21-1 with TRBJ2-7; no DNA check was done on the table's D call, TRBD1. TRBV21-1 is a recognized pseudogene. The sample consisted of thymocytes. The CDR3 loop reads CASSASGQAYEQYF. CDR3 coding DNA: TGTGCCAGCAGCGCCTCGGGACAGGCCTACGAGCAGTACTTC.